These 13 T cell receptor beta chains came from one sample sequenced in a study of blood T cell repertoires in COVID-19. TCRdb keeps only in-frame clones here, not all; method: immunoSEQ multiplex PCR. The table has approximately 100,000 clones, 91% seen once. Sequencing was performed on peripheral blood. The receptors originated from a man aged 60 to 69 with acute or convalescent COVID-19.

The chain combines TRBV27 with TRBJ1-2; 9 nucleotides match TRBD1. The CDR3 extends over 16 amino acids. V lost 2 bases to trimming and J lost 8 bases; unmatched junction nucleotides: 12. From germline, CDR1 is MNHEY and CDR2 SMNVEV (reference sequence). The CDR3 spells CASSLVSPDRGYGYTF. CDR3 coding DNA: TGTGCCAGCAGTTTAGTATCCCCGGACAGGGGTTACGGCTACACCTTC.

V is TRBV24-1 and J is TRBJ1-2; TRBD1 is a possible D gene (5 bases). The ends were cut back, 3 bases at V and 8 bases at J, with 15 bases in the middle. Looked up from germline, CDR1 is KGHDR and CDR2 is SFDVKD. The CDR3 sequence is 14 residues long. The CDR3 loop reads CATSDGDSHGGYTF. CDR3 DNA: TGTGCCACCAGTGATGGCGACAGCCATGGAGGCTACACCTTC.

The genes are TRBV7-3 and TRBJ2-2, with 10 bases that match TRBD1. V dropped 5 bases and J dropped 5; count of bases not matched to a gene: 5. Germline V CDR1 and CDR2: SGHTA, FQGTGA. The CDR3 is made up of 15 amino acids. The DNA of the CDR3 is TGTGCCAGCAGCCCGGGACAGGGGACGACCGGGGAGCTGTTTTTT. Residues: CASSPGQGTTGELFF.

V and J are TRBV4-2 and TRBJ2-3; TRBD2 is a possible D gene (7 bases). Germline values: CDR1 LGHNA, CDR2 YNFKEQ. V lost 1 base to trimming and J lost 2 bases, with 22 bases between them. The length of the CDR3 is 19 residues. The CDR3 DNA follows: TGTGCCAGCAGCCAAGCCTCGAGGGGGGGTGTAGGGCACACAGATACGCAGTATTTT. Amino acid sequence: CASSQASRGGVGHTDTQYF.

The chain joins TRBV5-8 to TRBJ1-3; the D gene is possibly TRBD1 (5 bases). CDR1 is SGHTS and CDR2 is YDEGEE in the germline V gene. The CDR3 runs 16 residues. V shed 0 bases and J shed 2 bases, with 12 bases lying between them. In nucleotides, the CDR3 is TGTGCCAGCAGCTTGGGGGGCCGACAGCCTGGAAACACCATATATTTT. Its translation is CASSLGGRQPGNTIYF.

The genes are TRBV5-1 and TRBJ2-2; D is possibly TRBD1 (6 bases). CDR1 and CDR2 (germline): SGHRS, YFSETQ. This CDR3 has 16 residues. Trimming shortened V by 4 bases and J by 0 bases, and 13 bases separated the two germline ends. The CDR3 sequence is CASSRGRGSNTGELFF. The CDR3 DNA sequence: TGCGCCAGCAGCCGGGGCAGGGGATCGAACACCGGGGAGCTGTTTTTT.

The chain recombines TRBV18 with TRBJ1-1, with D perhaps matching TRBD1 (6 bases). The CDR3 sequence is 16 residues long. V gave up 3 bases and J gave up 0 bases, with 14 bases separating them. Germline V lookup: CDR1 KGHSH, CDR2 LQKENI. CDR3 amino acids: CASSPSLGAMNTEAFF. As DNA, the CDR3 is TGTGCCAGCTCACCCTCGTTGGGGGCGATGAACACTGAAGCTTTCTTT.

This chain joins TRBV12-3 or TRBV12-4 and TRBJ1-3; 7 bases are a match to TRBD1. The trim removed 7 bases at V and 7 bases at J, leaving 4 bases unmatched. The CDR3 runs to 12 residues. The CDR3 is CASKGAGNTIYF. The CDR3 DNA follows: TGTGCCAGCAAGGGGGCAGGGAACACCATATATTTT.

The genes are TRBV19 and TRBJ1-2, with D perhaps matching TRBD1 (5 bases). Germline V gives CDR1 LNHDA, CDR2 SQIVND (reference sequence). The V end was cut by 4 bases, the J end by 5 bases, with 14 bases between. There are 14 residues in the CDR3. Here the CDR3 DNA reads TGTGCCAGTAGTACGACAGAATCCTTTTATGGCTACACCTTC. This translates into CASSTTESFYGYTF.

This chain joins TRBV19 and TRBJ1-3, with D possibly matching TRBD1 (6 bases). This CDR3 is 15 amino acids long. Trimming shortened V by 5 bases and J by 0 bases, and 11 bases separated the two germline ends. Germline CDR1 is LNHDA and CDR2 is SQIVND (reference sequence). The CDR3: CASSEQGSSGNTIYF. The CDR3, as DNA: TGTGCCAGTAGTGAACAGGGTAGCTCTGGAAACACCATATATTTT.

The V gene is TRBV3-1 (or the pseudogene TRBV3-2), the J gene TRBJ2-2; possible D gene TRBD2, 6 bases. Germline CDR1 and CDR2: LGHDT and YNNKEL (reference sequence). V was trimmed by 3 bases and J by 3 bases, leaving 8 bases between them. The CDR3 has 14 amino acids. In DNA form, the CDR3 reads TGTGCCAGCAGCCAGGGACTTTACACCGGGGAGCTGTTTTTT. Amino acids: CASSQGLYTGELFF.

The V and J genes are TRBV28 and TRBJ1-2, with D possibly being TRBD1 (6 bases). The germline V gene has CDR1 MDHEN and CDR2 SYDVKM. The CDR3 is 13 amino acids. V was trimmed by 6 bases and J by 4 bases, leaving 12 bases between them. CDR3 DNA: TGTGCCAGCAGAGGATCAGGGGTCTATGGCTACACCTTC. This sequence encodes CASRGSGVYGYTF.

The chain links TRBV6-5 to TRBJ1-2, with D maybe TRBD1 (6 bases). Germline CDR1 and CDR2: MNHEY and SVGAGI. V dropped 6 bases and J dropped 3 bases, with 11 bases sitting between them. The length of the CDR3 is 13 residues. The CDR3 DNA reads TGTGCCAGCAGGGGGGCAGGCCACTATGGCTACACCTTC. Its translation is CASRGAGHYGYTF.